This entry lists 15 T cell receptor beta chains sequenced from one sample in a study of shared clonotypes between healthy human individuals. Method: immunoSEQ multiplex PCR; TCRdb's copy keeps in-frame clones and lacks some. The table includes roughly 1,800,000 clones, around 96% detected once. Terminally differentiated effector memory CD45RA+ cells were excluded by CCR7 positive selection of CD45RO-negative cells. The specimen sequenced was naive CD8+ T cells sorted from blood. These receptors were taken from a man aged 18 to 29 in good health.

The chain has TRBV7-3 and TRBJ1-1, with a weak D call TRBD1 (5 bases). The germline V gene encodes CDR1 SGHTA and CDR2 FQGTGA. V lost 5 bases and J 4 bases, leaving 14 bases between the germline ends. The CDR3 is made up of 14 amino acids. CDR3 amino acids: CASSPGYGVTEAFF. CDR3 bases: TGTGCCAGCAGCCCAGGGTATGGGGTCACTGAAGCTTTCTTT.

The gene calls are TRBV25-1 and TRBJ2-5; D ambiguous. The CDR3 length is 15 residues. V lost 0 bases and J 5 bases, leaving 13 bases between the germline ends. CDR1 is MGHDK, CDR2 SYGVNS, per germline. This CDR3 reads CASSEYHLDGETQYF. CDR3 coding DNA: TGTGCCAGCAGTGAATATCACCTGGATGGGGAGACCCAGTACTTC.

V is TRBV9 and J is TRBJ1-3, with no clear D. Between the trimmed V and J ends, which lost 0 bases and 0 bases, there was a span of 13 bases. The CDR3 is 17 amino acids. CDR1 SGDLS and CDR2 YYNGEE come from the germline V gene. The CDR3 DNA reads TGTGCCAGCAGCGTAGTCGCCCGGGATTTCTCTGGAAACACCATATATTTT. This translates into CASSVVARDFSGNTIYF.

The chain has TRBV2 and TRBJ2-1; weak D call: TRBD2 (6 bases). CDR3 length equals 16 residues. The V gene lost 6 bases and the J gene lost 6 bases, with 21 bases spanning the gap. Germline V gene sequence: CDR1 SNHLY, CDR2 FYNNEI. CDR3 sequence reads: CASRFVGSALTNEQFF. Written as DNA, the CDR3 is TGTGCCAGCAGATTCGTCGGGAGCGCCCTTACCAATGAGCAGTTCTTC.

This clone was seen a single time. The J gene is TRBJ2-5, the V gene TRBV28, with 12 bases identical to TRBD2. The CDR3 is 14 residues long. CDR1 MDHEN and CDR2 SYDVKM come from the germline V gene. Trimming at V came to 4 bases and at J to 5 bases, leaving 2 bases not matched to a gene. The CDR3 protein is CASSSTSGGETQYF. Here the CDR3 DNA reads TGTGCCAGCAGTTCAACTAGCGGGGGGGAGACCCAGTACTTC.

This chain links TRBV6-1 with TRBJ2-7; 9 nucleotides align to TRBD2. The V gene end was trimmed by 2 bases and the J gene end by 3 bases; junction bases not matched to a gene: 11. Germline assignment: CDR1 MNHNS and CDR2 SASEGT. This CDR3 region has 17 residues. This chain's CDR3 is CASSERPFSGGIYEQYF. CDR3 coding DNA: TGTGCCAGCAGTGAACGCCCCTTCAGCGGGGGGATCTACGAGCAGTACTTC.

The chain couples TRBV19 to TRBJ1-5, with D possibly being TRBD1 (5 bases). The germline CDR1 and CDR2 sequences are LNHDA and SQIVND (reference sequence). The length of the CDR3 is 15 residues. V was shortened by 3 bases and J by 1 base, with 10 bases between the two germline ends. In nucleotides, the CDR3 is TGTGCCAGTAGTATTTGGGGACCCAGCAATCAGCCCCAGCATTTT. Its translation is CASSIWGPSNQPQHF.

The chain recombines TRBV6-6 with TRBJ2-1; the D gene is possibly TRBD2 (6 bases). The V gene lost 6 bases and the J gene lost 6 bases, with 9 bases spanning the gap. CDR3 length: 12 residues. Per germline, CDR1 MNHNY and CDR2 SVGAGI (reference sequence). CDR3 residues: CASSPGVNEQFF. The CDR3, as DNA: TGTGCCAGCAGCCCGGGGGTCAATGAGCAGTTCTTC.

Details on this clone: The identical CDR3 is also encoded by other nucleotide sequences in the sample. The V gene is TRBV5-6, the J gene TRBJ2-7; D is uncertain. CDR1 is SGHDT, CDR2 YYEEEE, per germline. V was cut by 1 base and J by 6 bases, with 5 bases left in between. The CDR3 extends over 11 amino acids. Written as DNA, the CDR3 is TGTGCCAGCAGCTTGTACGGCGAGCAGTACTTC. Translation: CASSLYGEQYF.

The rearrangement joins TRBV28 to TRBJ2-7, with TRBD1 identical over 11 bases. Germline-derived CDR1 and CDR2 are MDHEN and SYDVKM. J was trimmed by 0 bases and V by 4 bases; bases with no gene match: 5. The CDR3 runs to 16 residues. CDR3: CASSWGQGDISYEQYF. CDR3 nucleotides: TGTGCCAGCAGTTGGGGACAGGGGGATATCTCCTACGAGCAGTACTTC. Together with reference TRBV28 and TRBJ2-7, the CDR3 gives the full variable domain: DVKVTQSSRYLVKRTGEKVFLECVQDMDHENMFWYRQDPGLGLRLIYFSYDVKMKEKGDIPEGYSVSREKKERFSLILESASTNQTSMYLCASSWGQGDISYEQYFGPGTRLTVT.

V gene TRBV2 combines with J gene TRBJ2-7; a possible D gene is TRBD2 (5 bases). The CDR3 contains 13 residues. The V and J ends lost 4 bases and 0 bases respectively, with 7 bases between them. CDR1 is SNHLY and CDR2 is FYNNEI in the germline V gene. The CDR3 DNA sequence: TGTGCCAGCAGTGCGGGGAACTCCTACGAGCAGTACTTC. This encodes CASSAGNSYEQYF. The full variable domain, completed using reference TRBV2 and TRBJ2-7, is EPEVTQTPSHQVTQMGQEVILRCVPISNHLYFYWYRQILGQKVEFLVSFYNNEISEKSEIFDDQFSVERPDGSNFTLKIRSTKLEDSAMYFCASSAGNSYEQYFGPGTRLTVT.

In regard to this clone: Other DNA sequences of this sample code for an identical CDR3. The chain is built from TRBV30 and TRBJ2-2, with D unclear. The length of the CDR3 is 12 residues. V lost 5 bases and J lost 2, with 6 bases in between. Germline CDR1 is GTSNPN and CDR2 is SVGIG (reference sequence). The CDR3 loop reads CAWGGNTGELFF. The DNA for the CDR3 is TGTGCCTGGGGCGGCAACACCGGGGAGCTGTTTTTT.

This clone was found once. The chain links TRBV5-1 to TRBJ2-3; 13 bases are a match to TRBD2. Per the germline V gene, CDR1 is SGHRS and CDR2 is YFSETQ. This CDR3 has 16 residues. Trimming removed 0 bases from V and 4 bases from J; junction bases left unmatched: 2. Written as DNA, the CDR3 is TGCGCCAGCAGCTTGGGGACTAGCGGGAGATCAGATACGCAGTATTTT. This encodes CASSLGTSGRSDTQYF.

The V gene is TRBV2, the J gene TRBJ1-2; D might be TRBD1 (6 bases). There are 14 residues in the CDR3. Looked up from germline, CDR1 is SNHLY and CDR2 is FYNNEI. Trimming cost V 7 bases and J 1 base, with 13 bases left between them. CDR3 protein: CASNDYRVNYGYTF. DNA of the CDR3: TGTGCCAGCAACGACTACAGGGTTAACTATGGCTACACCTTC.

The chain couples TRBV2 to TRBJ2-1; 11 bases are shared with TRBD2. V shed 4 bases and J 5 bases; nucleotides not matched to a gene: 10. The CDR3 is 17 residues long. CDR1 is SNHLY, CDR2 FYNNEI, per germline. CDR3 sequence: CASSGPSTSGVDNEQFF. The CDR3 bases are TGTGCCAGCAGTGGACCCTCGACTAGCGGGGTAGACAATGAGCAGTTCTTC. Based on the CDR3 plus reference TRBV2 and TRBJ2-1, the full variable domain is EPEVTQTPSHQVTQMGQEVILRCVPISNHLYFYWYRQILGQKVEFLVSFYNNEISEKSEIFDDQFSVERPDGSNFTLKIRSTKLEDSAMYFCASSGPSTSGVDNEQFFGPGTRLTVL.